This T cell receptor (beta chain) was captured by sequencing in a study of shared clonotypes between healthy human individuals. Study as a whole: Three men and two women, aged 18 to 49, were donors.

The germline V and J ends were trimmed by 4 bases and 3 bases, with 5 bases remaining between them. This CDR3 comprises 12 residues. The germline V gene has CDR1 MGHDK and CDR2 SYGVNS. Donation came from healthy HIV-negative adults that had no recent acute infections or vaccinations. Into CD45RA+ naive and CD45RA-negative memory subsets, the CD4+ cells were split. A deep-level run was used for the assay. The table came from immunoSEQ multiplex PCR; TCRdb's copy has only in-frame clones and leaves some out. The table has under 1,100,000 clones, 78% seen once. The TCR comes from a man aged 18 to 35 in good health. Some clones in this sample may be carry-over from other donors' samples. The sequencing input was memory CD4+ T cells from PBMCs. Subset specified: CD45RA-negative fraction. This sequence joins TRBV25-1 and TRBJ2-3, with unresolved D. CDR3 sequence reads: CASSGVTDTQYF. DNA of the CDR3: TGTGCCAGCAGTGGAGTGACAGATACGCAGTATTTT.